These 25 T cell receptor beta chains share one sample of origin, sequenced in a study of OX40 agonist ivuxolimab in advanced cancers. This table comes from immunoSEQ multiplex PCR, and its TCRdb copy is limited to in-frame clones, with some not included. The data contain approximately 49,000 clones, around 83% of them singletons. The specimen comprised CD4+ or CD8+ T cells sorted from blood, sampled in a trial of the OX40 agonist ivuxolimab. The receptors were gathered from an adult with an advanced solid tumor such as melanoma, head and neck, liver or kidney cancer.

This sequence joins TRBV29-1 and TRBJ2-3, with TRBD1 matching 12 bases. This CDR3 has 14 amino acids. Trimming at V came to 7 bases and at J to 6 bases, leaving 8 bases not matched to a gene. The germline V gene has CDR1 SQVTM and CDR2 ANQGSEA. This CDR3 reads CSAWGQGASDTQYF. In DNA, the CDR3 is TGCAGCGCCTGGGGACAGGGGGCATCGGATACGCAGTATTTT.

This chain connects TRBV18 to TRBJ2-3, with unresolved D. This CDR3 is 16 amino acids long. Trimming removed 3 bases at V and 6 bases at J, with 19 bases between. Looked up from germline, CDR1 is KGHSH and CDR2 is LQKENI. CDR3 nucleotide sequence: TGTGCCAGCTCACCCCCGACGAGCGTCTTGGAGGATACGCAGTATTTT. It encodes CASSPPTSVLEDTQYF.

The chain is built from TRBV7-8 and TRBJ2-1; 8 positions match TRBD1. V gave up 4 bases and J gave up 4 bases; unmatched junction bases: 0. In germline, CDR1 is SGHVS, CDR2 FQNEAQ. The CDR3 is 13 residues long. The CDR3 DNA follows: TGTGCCAGCAGCTGGGACAGGTACAATGAGCAGTTCTTC. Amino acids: CASSWDRYNEQFF.

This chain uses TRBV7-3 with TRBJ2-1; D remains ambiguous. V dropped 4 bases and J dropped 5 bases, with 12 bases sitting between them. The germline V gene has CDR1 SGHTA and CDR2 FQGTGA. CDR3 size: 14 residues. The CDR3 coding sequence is TGTGCCAGCAGCTACAAAGGTAGCCACAATGAGCAGTTCTTC. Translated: CASSYKGSHNEQFF.

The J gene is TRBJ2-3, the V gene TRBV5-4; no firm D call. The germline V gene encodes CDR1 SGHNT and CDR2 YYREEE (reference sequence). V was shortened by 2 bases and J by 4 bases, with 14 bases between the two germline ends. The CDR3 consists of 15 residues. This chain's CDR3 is CASSLITLGSDTQYF. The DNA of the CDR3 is TGTGCCAGCAGCTTAATTACCTTAGGCTCAGATACGCAGTATTTT.

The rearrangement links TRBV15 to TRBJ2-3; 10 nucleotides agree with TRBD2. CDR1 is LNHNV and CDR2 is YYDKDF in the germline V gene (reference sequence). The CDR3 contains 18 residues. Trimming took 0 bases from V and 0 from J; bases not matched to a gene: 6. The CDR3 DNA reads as TGTGCCACCAGCAGAGATCCGACTAGCGGGTTTAGCACAGATACGCAGTATTTT. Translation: CATSRDPTSGFSTDTQYF.

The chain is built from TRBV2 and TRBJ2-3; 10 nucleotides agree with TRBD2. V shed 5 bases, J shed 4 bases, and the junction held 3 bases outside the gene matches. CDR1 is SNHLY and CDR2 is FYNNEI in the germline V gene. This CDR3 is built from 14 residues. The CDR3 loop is CASSPGLAADTQYF. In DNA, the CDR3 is TGTGCCAGCAGTCCCGGACTAGCGGCAGATACGCAGTATTTT.

The CDR3 protein is CASSLDGQPNEKLFF. The CDR3 nucleotides are TGCGCCAGCAGCCTAGACGGACAGCCTAATGAAAAACTGTTTTTT. The chain uses TRBV5-1 and TRBJ1-4; possible D gene TRBD1, 6 bases. The CDR3 spans 15 residues. The germline V gene encodes CDR1 SGHRS and CDR2 YFSETQ. The V and J ends lost 4 bases and 3 bases respectively, with 13 bases between them.

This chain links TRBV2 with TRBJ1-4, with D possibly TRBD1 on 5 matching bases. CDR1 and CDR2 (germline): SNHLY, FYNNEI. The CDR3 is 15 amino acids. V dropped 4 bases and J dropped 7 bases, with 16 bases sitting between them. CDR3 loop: CASSVYGGGSEKLFF. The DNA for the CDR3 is TGTGCCAGCAGTGTTTACGGGGGAGGTAGTGAAAAACTGTTTTTT.

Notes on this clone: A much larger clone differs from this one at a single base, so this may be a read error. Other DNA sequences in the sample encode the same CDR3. Here the CDR3 reads CASSLVGRGTEAFF. CDR3 DNA sequence: TGTGCCAGCTCACTCGTAGGGCGGGGCACTGAAGCTTTCTTT. The chain has TRBV18 and TRBJ1-1; D remains unclear. This CDR3 has 14 residues. V lost 4 bases to trimming and J lost 4 bases, with 13 bases between them. Germline CDR1 KGHSH, CDR2 LQKENI.

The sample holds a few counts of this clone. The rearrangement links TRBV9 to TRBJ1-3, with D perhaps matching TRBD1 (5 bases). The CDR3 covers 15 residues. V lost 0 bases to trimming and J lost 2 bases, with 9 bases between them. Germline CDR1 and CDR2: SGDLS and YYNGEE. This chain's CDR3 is CASSVDSGAGNTIYF. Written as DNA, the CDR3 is TGTGCCAGCAGCGTAGATTCGGGGGCTGGAAACACCATATATTTT.

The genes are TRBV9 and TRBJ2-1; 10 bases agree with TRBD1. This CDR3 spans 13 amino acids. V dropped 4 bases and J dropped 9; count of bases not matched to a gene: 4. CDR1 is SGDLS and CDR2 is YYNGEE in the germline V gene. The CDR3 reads CASSQWTGGEQFF. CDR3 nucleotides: TGTGCCAGCAGCCAATGGACAGGGGGTGAGCAGTTCTTC.

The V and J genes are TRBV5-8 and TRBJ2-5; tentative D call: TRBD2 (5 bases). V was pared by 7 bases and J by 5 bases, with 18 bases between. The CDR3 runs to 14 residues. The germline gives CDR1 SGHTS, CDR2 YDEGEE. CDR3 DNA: TGTGCCAGCGCCTTGCAGCGGAGATCGGAGACCCAGTACTTC. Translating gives CASALQRRSETQYF. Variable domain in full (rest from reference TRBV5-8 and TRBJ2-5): EAGVTQSPTHLIKTRGQQATLRCSPISGHTSVYWYQQALGLGLQFLLWYDEGEERNRGNFPPRFSGRQFPNYSSELNVNALELEDSALYLCASALQRRSETQYFGPGTRLLVL.

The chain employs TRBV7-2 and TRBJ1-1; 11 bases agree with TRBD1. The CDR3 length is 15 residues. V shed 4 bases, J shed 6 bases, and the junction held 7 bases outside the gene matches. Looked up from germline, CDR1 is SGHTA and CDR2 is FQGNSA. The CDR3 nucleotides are TGTGCCAGCAGCTCCCGGGACAGGGGGTTTTCTGAAGCTTTCTTT. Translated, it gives CASSSRDRGFSEAFF.

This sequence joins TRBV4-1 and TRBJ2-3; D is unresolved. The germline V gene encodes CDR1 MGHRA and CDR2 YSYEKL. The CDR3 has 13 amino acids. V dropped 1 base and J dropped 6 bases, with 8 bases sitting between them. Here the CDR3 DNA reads TGCGCCAGCAGCCAAGGGTCAGTGGATACGCAGTATTTT. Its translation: CASSQGSVDTQYF.

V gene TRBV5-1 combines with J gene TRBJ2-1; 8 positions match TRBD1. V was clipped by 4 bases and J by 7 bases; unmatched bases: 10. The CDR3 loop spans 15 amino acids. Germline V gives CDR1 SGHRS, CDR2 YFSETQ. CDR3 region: CASSPTGQVRNEQFF. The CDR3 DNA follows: TGCGCCAGCAGCCCCACGGGACAGGTGAGGAATGAGCAGTTCTTC.

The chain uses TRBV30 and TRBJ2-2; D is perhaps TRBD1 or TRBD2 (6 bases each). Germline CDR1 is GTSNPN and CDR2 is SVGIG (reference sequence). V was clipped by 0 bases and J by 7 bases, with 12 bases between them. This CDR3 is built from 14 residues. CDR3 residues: CAWSVGGGYGELFF. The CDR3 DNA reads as TGTGCCTGGAGTGTAGGAGGGGGATACGGGGAGCTGTTTTTT.

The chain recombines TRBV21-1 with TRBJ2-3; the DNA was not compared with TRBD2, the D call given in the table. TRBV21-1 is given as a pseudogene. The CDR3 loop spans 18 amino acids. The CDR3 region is CASSKALVRGARADTQYF. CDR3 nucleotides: TGTGCCAGCAGCAAAGCGCTGGTACGGGGGGCGCGGGCAGATACGCAGTATTTT.

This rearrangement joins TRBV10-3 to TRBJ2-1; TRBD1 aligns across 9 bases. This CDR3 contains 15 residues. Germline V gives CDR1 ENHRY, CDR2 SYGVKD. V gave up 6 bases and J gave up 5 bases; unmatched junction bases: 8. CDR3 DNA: TGTGCCATCAGGGACTCGGACAGGGGCAACAATGAGCAGTTCTTC. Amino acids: CAIRDSDRGNNEQFF.

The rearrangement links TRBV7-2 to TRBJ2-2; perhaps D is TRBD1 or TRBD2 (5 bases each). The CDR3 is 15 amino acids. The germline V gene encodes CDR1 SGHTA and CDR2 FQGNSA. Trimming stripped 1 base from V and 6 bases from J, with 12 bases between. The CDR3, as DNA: TGTGCCAGCAGCTTAGTAGGGACGTCGGCCGGGGAGCTGTTTTTT. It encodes CASSLVGTSAGELFF.

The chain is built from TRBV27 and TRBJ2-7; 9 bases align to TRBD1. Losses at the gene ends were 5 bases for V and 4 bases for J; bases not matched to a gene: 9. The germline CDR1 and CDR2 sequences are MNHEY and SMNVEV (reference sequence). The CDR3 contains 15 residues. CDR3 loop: CASSQGQGFGYEQYF. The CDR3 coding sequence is TGTGCCAGCAGTCAAGGACAGGGGTTCGGATACGAGCAGTACTTC.

CDR3 loop: CASSDMVGETQYF. The DNA of the CDR3 is TGTGCCAGCAGTGACATGGTTGGCGAGACCCAGTACTTC. The rearrangement uses TRBV6-4 and TRBJ2-5, with D unclear. Germline lookup yields CDR1 MRHNA and CDR2 SNTAGT. This CDR3 comprises 13 residues. V lost 2 bases, J lost 5 bases, and 9 bases lay in between.

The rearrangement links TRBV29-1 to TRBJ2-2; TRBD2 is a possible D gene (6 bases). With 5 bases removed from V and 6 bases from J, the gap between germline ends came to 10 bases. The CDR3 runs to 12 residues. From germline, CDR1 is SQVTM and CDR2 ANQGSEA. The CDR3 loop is CSVQEGPGELFF. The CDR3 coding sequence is TGCAGCGTTCAGGAGGGACCCGGGGAGCTGTTTTTT.

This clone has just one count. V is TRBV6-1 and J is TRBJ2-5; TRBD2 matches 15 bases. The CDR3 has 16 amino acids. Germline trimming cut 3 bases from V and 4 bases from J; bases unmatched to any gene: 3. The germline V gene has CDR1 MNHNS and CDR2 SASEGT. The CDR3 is CASSDPGLAGGETQYF. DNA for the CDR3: TGTGCCAGCAGTGACCCGGGACTAGCGGGAGGAGAGACCCAGTACTTC.

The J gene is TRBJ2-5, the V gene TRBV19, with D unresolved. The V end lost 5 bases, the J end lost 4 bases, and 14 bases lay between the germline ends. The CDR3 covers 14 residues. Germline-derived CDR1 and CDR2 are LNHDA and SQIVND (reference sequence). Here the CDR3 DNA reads TGTGCCAGTAGTCCACGACAAAGGGTAGAGACCCAGTACTTC. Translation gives CASSPRQRVETQYF.